The entry that follows covers one TCR beta chain sequence. In the same sample, other DNA sequences code for this CDR3. With 0 bases removed from V and 1 base from J, the gap between germline ends came to 6 bases. Germline values: CDR1 GTSNPN, CDR2 SVGIG (reference sequence). The CDR3 is 13 residues long. The data were obtained in a study of CD8+ T cells in alopecia areata. RNA extraction was followed by reverse transcription into cDNA, which acted as the sequencing template. The assay was immunoSEQ multiplex PCR, and TCRdb's table has in-frame clones only and misses some. The sample yields 150,000 to 200,000 clones, around 50% seen once.

This receptor was identified in a human donor with alopecia areata. This specimen consisted of CD4+ T cells sorted from blood, obtained at week 0. This chain joins TRBV30 and TRBJ1-1; D is uncertain. CDR3 coding DNA: TGTGCCTGGAGTGTATCAGCGAACACTGAAGCTTTCTTT. It codes for CAWSVSANTEAFF.